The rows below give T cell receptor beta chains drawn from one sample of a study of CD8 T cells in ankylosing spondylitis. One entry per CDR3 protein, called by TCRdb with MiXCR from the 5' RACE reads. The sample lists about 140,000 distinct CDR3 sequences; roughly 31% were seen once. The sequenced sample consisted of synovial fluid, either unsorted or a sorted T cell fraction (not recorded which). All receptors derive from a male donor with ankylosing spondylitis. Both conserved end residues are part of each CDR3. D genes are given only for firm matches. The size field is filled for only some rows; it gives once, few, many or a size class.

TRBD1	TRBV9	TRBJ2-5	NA	CASSVLGTGQETQYF	TGTGCCAGCAGCGTTCTTGGGACAGGGCAAGAGACCCAGTACTTC
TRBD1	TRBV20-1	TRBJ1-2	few	CSARTGQERRGYTF	TGCAGTGCTAGGACCGGACAGGAACGGCGAGGCTACACCTTC
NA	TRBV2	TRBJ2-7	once	CARLRRISYEQYF	TGTGCCAGACTCAGACGGATATCCTACGAGCAGTACTTC
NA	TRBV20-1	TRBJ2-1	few	CSARVGKGYDEQFF	TGCAGTGCTAGGGTTGGAAAAGGCTACGATGAGCAGTTCTTC
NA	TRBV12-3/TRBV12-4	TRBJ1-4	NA	CASIQDNNEKLFF	TGTGCCAGCATCCAGGACAATAATGAAAAACTGTTTTTT
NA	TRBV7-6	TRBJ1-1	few	CASSQNNGKGTEAFF	TGTGCCAGCAGCCAAAATAATGGGAAGGGAACTGAAGCTTTCTTT
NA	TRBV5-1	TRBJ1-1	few	CASSLYGQNTEAFF	TGCGCCAGCAGCTTGTATGGGCAGAACACTGAAGCTTTCTTT
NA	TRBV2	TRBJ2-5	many	CASMAELGVETQYF	TGTGCCAGCATGGCAGAGCTTGGGGTGGAGACCCAGTACTTC
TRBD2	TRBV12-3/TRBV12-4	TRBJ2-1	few	CASSRFGGYGGEQFF	TGTGCCAGCAGTAGGTTCGGGGGGTATGGTGGTGAGCAGTTCTTC
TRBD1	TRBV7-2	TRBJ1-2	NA	CASSGSRQGLRGYTF	TGTGCCAGCAGCGGGTCTCGACAGGGCCTTCGTGGCTACACCTTC
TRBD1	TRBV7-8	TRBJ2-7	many	CASSNGQGVRISTYEQYF	TGTGCCAGCAGCAACGGACAGGGGGTTCGGATTTCTACCTACGAGCAGTACTTC
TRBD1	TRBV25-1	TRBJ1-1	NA	CASSEGRDRGLDAAFF	TGTGCCAGCAGTGAGGGGCGGGACAGGGGGCTGGACGCGGCTTTCTTT
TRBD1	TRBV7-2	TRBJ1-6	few	CASSLDRGTYNSPLHF	TGTGCCAGCAGCTTGGACAGGGGCACCTATAATTCACCCCTCCACTTT
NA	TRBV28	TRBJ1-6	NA	CASSRTLNSPLHF	TGTGCCAGCAGTCGGACGCTTAATTCACCCCTCCACTTT
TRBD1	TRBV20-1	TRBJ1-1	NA	CSAKADRGNIGTEAFF	TGCAGTGCGAAAGCAGACAGGGGAAATATCGGCACTGAAGCTTTCTTT
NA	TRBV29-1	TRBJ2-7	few	CSVARQVSYEQYF	TGCAGCGTCGCTAGACAGGTCTCCTACGAGCAGTACTTC
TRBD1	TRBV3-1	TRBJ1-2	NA	CASSPRTGRGYTF	TGTGCCAGCAGCCCACGGACAGGGCGGGGCTACACCTTC
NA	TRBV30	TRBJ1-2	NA	CAWSRRQAVGYTF	TGTGCCTGGAGTAGGAGGCAGGCCGTCGGCTACACCTTC
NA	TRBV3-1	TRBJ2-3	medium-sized	CASSPLHPDTQYF	TGTGCCAGCAGCCCGCTTCATCCAGATACGCAGTATTTT
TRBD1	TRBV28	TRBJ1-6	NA	CASKRQGDSPLHF	TGTGCCAGCAAGAGGCAGGGGGATTCACCCCTCCACTTT
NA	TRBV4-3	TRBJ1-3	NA	CASSQDSASGNTIYF	TGCGCCAGCAGCCAAGATTCAGCGTCGGGAAACACCATATATTTT
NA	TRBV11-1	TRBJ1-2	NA	CASSFGQSNGYTF	TGTGCCAGCAGCTTTGGACAGAGTAATGGCTACACCTTC
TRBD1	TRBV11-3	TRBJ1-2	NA	CASSLGDSAYGYTF	TGTGCCAGCAGCTTAGGGGACAGCGCTTATGGCTACACCTTC
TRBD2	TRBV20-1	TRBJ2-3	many	CSARGASGRTDTQYF	TGCAGTGCTAGAGGAGCTAGCGGGAGAACAGATACGCAGTATTTT
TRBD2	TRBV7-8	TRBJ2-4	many	CASSLDTSVGKNIQYF	TGTGCCAGCAGCTTAGATACTAGCGTGGGCAAAAACATTCAGTACTTC
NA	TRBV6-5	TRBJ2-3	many	CASSYGAGASTDTQYF	TGTGCCAGCAGTTACGGGGCAGGGGCCTCCACAGATACGCAGTATTTT
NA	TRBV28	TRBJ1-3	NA	CASSLTAGNTIYF	TGTGCCAGCAGTTTAACCGCTGGAAACACCATATATTTT
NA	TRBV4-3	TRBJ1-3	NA	CASSQDLDLSGNTIYF	TGCGCCAGCAGCCAAGATCTGGACCTCTCTGGAAACACCATATATTTT
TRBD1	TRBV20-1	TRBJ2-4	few	CTTGGNIQYF	TGCACTACAGGGGGAAACATTCAGTACTTC
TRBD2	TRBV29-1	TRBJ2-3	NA	CSVGPAGDTDTQYF	TGCAGCGTGGGGCCCGCGGGGGACACAGATACGCAGTATTTT
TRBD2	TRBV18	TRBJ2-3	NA	CASSPRLTSGGQDGTDTQYF	TGTGCCAGCTCACCACGGTTGACTAGCGGGGGGCAAGATGGAACAGATACGCAGTATTTT
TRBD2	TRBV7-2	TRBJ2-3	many	CASSLAEAGEWADTQYF	TGTGCCAGCAGCTTAGCGGAAGCGGGAGAGTGGGCAGATACGCAGTATTTT
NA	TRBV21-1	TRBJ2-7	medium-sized	CASSKLRDSPYEQYF	TGTGCCAGCAGCAAATTGAGAGACAGCCCCTACGAGCAGTACTTC
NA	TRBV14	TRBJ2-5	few	CASSQMTGPEGETQYF	TGTGCCAGCAGCCAGATGACAGGTCCCGAGGGGGAGACCCAGTACTTC
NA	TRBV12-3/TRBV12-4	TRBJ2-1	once	CASSPQGPLSYNEQFF	TGTGCCAGCAGCCCCCAAGGGCCCCTCTCCTACAATGAGCAGTTCTTC
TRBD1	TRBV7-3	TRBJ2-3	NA	CASSRDRGADTQYF	TGTGCCAGCAGCAGGGACAGGGGGGCAGATACGCAGTATTTT
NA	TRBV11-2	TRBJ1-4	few	CASSLGTGKLFF	TGTGCCAGCAGCTTAGGAACAGGAAAACTGTTTTTT
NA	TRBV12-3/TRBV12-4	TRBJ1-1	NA	CATSTGGWSTEAFF	TGTGCCACCTCTACTGGGGGGTGGAGCACTGAAGCTTTCTTT
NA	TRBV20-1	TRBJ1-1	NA	CSARGEGGAFF	TGCAGTGCTAGAGGGGAGGGTGGCGCTTTCTTT
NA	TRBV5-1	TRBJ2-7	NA	CASSRMGSLREQYF	TGCGCCAGCAGCCGGATGGGCAGTCTCCGCGAGCAGTACTTC
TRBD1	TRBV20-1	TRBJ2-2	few	CSATGTGVAGELFF	TGCAGTGCTACCGGGACAGGGGTTGCCGGGGAGCTGTTTTTT
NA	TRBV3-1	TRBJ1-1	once	CASSQGDLWGRWMNTEAFF	TGTGCCAGCAGCCAAGGGGATTTATGGGGCCGGTGGATGAACACTGAAGCTTTCTTT
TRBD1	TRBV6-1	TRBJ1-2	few	CASIKDRGLGGYTF	TGTGCCAGCATCAAGGACAGGGGGCTTGGTGGCTACACCTTC
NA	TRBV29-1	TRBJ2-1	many	CSVDEGNEQFF	TGCAGCGTTGATGAGGGGAATGAGCAGTTCTTC
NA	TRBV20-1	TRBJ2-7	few	CSARDPVLSYEQYF	TGCAGTGCTAGAGATCCTGTCTTATCCTACGAGCAGTACTTC
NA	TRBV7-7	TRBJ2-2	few	CASSPRATGELFF	TGTGCTAGCAGCCCCAGAGCCACCGGGGAGCTGTTTTTT
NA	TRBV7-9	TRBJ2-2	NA	CASSLAGVTGELFF	TGTGCCAGCAGCTTAGCCGGGGTAACCGGGGAGCTGTTTTTT
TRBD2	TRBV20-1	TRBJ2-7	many	CSANGAGGNSYEQYF	TGCAGTGCTAATGGGGCGGGAGGGAACTCCTACGAGCAGTACTTC
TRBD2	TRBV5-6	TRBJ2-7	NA	CASSPFPGEGYEQYF	TGTGCCAGCAGTCCGTTTCCCGGGGAGGGCTACGAGCAGTACTTC
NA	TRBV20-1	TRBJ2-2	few	CSAASGTTNTGELFF	TGCAGTGCTGCCTCCGGGACAACCAACACCGGGGAGCTGTTTTTT
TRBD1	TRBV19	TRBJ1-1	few	CASSPGQGGEAFF	TGTGCCAGTAGTCCCGGACAGGGTGGTGAAGCTTTCTTT
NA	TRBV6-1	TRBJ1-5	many	CASRGDTTNQPQHF	TGTGCCAGCAGGGGAGACACCACCAATCAGCCCCAGCATTTT
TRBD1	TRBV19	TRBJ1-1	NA	CASMGQGDLNTEAFF	TGTGCCAGTATGGGGCAGGGGGATCTGAACACTGAAGCTTTCTTT
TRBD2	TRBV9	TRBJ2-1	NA	CASSASGGENNEQFF	TGTGCCAGCAGCGCGAGCGGGGGGGAGAACAATGAGCAGTTCTTC
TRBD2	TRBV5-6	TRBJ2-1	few	CASSFGGRGNEQFF	TGTGCCAGCAGCTTTGGCGGGAGGGGGAATGAGCAGTTCTTC
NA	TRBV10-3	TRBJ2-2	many	CAISESASSGELFF	TGTGCCATCAGTGAGTCTGCGAGTTCCGGGGAGCTGTTTTTT
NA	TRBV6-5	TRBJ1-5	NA	CASSYSTRAKQPQHF	TGTGCCAGCAGTTACTCGACCAGGGCTAAGCAGCCCCAGCATTTT